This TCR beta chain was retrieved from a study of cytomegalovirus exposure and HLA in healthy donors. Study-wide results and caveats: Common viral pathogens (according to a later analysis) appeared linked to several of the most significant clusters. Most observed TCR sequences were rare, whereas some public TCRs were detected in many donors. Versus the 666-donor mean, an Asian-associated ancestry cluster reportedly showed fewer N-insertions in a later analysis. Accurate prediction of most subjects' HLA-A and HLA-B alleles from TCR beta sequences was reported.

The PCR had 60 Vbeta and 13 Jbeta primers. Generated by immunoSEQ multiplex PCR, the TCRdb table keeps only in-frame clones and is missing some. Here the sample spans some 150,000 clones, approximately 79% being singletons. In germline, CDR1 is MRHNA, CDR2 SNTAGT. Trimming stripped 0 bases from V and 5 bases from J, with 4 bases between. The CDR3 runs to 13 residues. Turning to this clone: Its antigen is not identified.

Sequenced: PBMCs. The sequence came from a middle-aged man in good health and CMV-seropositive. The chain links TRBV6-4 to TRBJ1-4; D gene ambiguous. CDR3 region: CASSDSANEKLFF. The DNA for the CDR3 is TGTGCCAGCAGTGACTCAGCGAATGAAAAACTGTTTTTT.